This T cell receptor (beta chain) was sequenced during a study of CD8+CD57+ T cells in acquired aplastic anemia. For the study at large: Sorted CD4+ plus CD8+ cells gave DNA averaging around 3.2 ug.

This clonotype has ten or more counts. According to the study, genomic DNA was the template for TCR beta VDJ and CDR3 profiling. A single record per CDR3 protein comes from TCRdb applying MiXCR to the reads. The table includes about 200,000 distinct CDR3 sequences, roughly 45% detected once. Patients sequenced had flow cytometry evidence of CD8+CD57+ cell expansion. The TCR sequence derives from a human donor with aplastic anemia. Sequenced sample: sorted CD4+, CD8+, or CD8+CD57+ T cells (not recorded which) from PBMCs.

CDR3 region: CASSPAWGTDTQYF. The DNA for the CDR3 is TGTGCCAGCAGTCCCGCGTGGGGCACAGATACGCAGTATTTT. This chain uses TRBV2 with TRBJ2-3, with D uncertain. The germline V gene has CDR1 SNHLY and CDR2 FYNNEI. The CDR3 covers 14 residues. The germline V and J ends were trimmed by 5 bases and 1 base, with 10 bases remaining between them. The full variable domain, completed using reference TRBV2 and TRBJ2-3, is EPEVTQTPSHQVTQMGQEVILRCVPISNHLYFYWYRQILGQKVEFLVSFYNNEISEKSEIFDDQFSVERPDGSNFTLKIRSTKLEDSAMYFCASSPAWGTDTQYFGPGTRLTVL.